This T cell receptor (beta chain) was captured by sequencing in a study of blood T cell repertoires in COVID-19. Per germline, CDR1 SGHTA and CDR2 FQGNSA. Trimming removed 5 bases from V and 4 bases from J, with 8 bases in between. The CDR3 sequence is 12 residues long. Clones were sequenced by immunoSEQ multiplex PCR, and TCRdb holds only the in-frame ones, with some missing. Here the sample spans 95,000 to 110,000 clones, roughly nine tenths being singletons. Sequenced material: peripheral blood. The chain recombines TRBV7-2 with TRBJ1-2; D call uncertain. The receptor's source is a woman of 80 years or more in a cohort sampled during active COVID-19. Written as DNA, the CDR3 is TGTGCCAGCAGCCTACGTAGCTATGGCTACACCTTC. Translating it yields CASSLRSYGYTF. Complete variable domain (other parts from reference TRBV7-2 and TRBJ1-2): GAGVSQSPSNKVTEKGKDVELRCDPISGHTALYWYRQSLGQGLEFLIYFQGNSAPDKSGLPSDRFSAERTGGSVSTLTIQRTQQEDSAVYLCASSLRSYGYTFGSGTRLTVV.